This T cell receptor beta chain came from a study of blood T cell repertoires in COVID-19. Study-level information: Samples taken during acute and convalescent COVID-19 were collected in the United States, Italy and Spain. PBMCs, B-cell-depleted T cells, or T cells provided the cDNA or gDNA that made up the material.

The germline V gene encodes CDR1 SEHNR and CDR2 FQNEAQ (reference sequence). With 1 base clipped from V and 8 bases from J, the junction kept 5 bases outside the gene matches. The CDR3 contains 15 residues. Per the original methods: Scientists estimated how many nucleated cells there were by amplifying reference gene primers. Data came from immunoSEQ multiplex PCR; TCRdb stores just in-frame clones and leaves some out. V, J and clone size are taken as reported in that table, and D and trimming were inferred from the DNA itself. This sample yields roughly 100,000 clones, of which roughly 84% are seen a single time; 2% to 2.5% belongs to the top ten.

J is TRBJ1-6 and V is TRBV7-9, with 7 bases matching TRBD1. The sequenced sample consisted of peripheral blood. The sequence derives from a human donor in a cohort sampled during active COVID-19. CDR3 nucleotide sequence: TGTGCCAGCAGCTTAGAAGAGGGGGCCTATTCACCCCTCCACTTT. Encoded protein: CASSLEEGAYSPLHF.